This T cell receptor beta chain was obtained from a study of blood T cell repertoires in COVID-19. In the study's own analysis: Counts of nucleated cells, estimated from reference gene primer amplification, were obtained. The data were produced by immunoSEQ multiplex PCR, yet TCRdb's version contains in-frame clones alone and is incomplete. The V and J calls and clone size are taken from that table; D and trimming were inferred from the DNA. Altogether some 99,000 clones are present, around 90% being singletons, with the ten largest covering about 1.1%. The germline V gene has CDR1 SNHLY and CDR2 FYNNEI. CDR3 length: 14 amino acids. Trimming cost V 4 bases and J 0 bases, with 10 bases left between them.

The sequence was obtained from a human donor in a cohort sampled during active COVID-19. The chain carries TRBV2 and TRBJ2-7; a possible D gene is TRBD1 (6 bases). The sample comprised peripheral blood. The CDR3 is CASSGTASSYEQYF. CDR3 bases: TGTGCCAGCAGTGGGACAGCGAGCTCCTACGAGCAGTACTTC.